These T cell receptor beta chains were read from a single sample in a study of regulatory T cells in long-lasting Graves disease. TCRdb used MiXCR to reprocess the multiplex PCR reads, holding one entry per CDR3 protein. Here the sample spans 300,000 or so distinct CDR3 sequences, roughly a fifth being singletons. The sequencing here drew on peripheral blood mononuclear cells (PBMCs), taken when the disease was refractory, from a patient treated with antithyroid drugs. These receptor sequences come from a female donor with Graves disease. CDR3s include the opening cysteine and the closing phenylalanine or tryptophan. A D gene is named only where the DNA matches it firmly. The listing skips clone size in some rows; elsewhere it reads once, few, many or a size class.

>TRBJ1-2|TRBD1|many|TRBV7-2
TGTGCCAGCAGCACCTACGACAGGGGGCGGGATGGCTACACCTTC
CASSTYDRGRDGYTF
>TRBJ2-2|NA|NA|TRBV3-1
TGTGCCAGCAGCCATACGTTAGGGTGGAACACCGGGGAGCTGTTTTTT
CASSHTLGWNTGELFF
>TRBJ1-1|NA|many|TRBV2
TGTGCCAGCAGCCGGCTGACAGCGAACACTGAAGCTTTCTTT
CASSRLTANTEAFF
>TRBJ2-3|TRBD2|many|TRBV28
TGTGCCAGCAGTCGCGGGAGGCTTGGTACGCAGTATTTT
CASSRGRLGTQYF
>TRBJ1-1|NA|few|TRBV4-1
TGCGCCAGCAGCCAAATGGGACTCCTTAACACTGAAGCTTTCTTT
CASSQMGLLNTEAFF
>TRBJ1-4|NA|NA|TRBV10-3
TGTGCCACCCGGGAGCCGGTCGATGAAAAACTGTTTTTT
CATREPVDEKLFF
>TRBJ1-2|TRBD1|many|TRBV5-1
TGCGCCAGCAGCTCGGGACAGGGAGCTGGCTACACCTTC
CASSSGQGAGYTF
>TRBJ2-2|TRBD2|many|TRBV2
TGTGCCAGCAGTGGGGGAGGGGCCCAGGTTGGGGAGCTGTTTTTT
CASSGGGAQVGELFF
>TRBJ2-6|NA|many|TRBV5-1
TGCGCCAGCAGCGCCAGGGCTTCGGGCCTCGGGGCCAACGTCCTGACTTTC
CASSARASGLGANVLTF
>TRBJ2-7|NA|NA|TRBV15
TGTGCCACCAGCAGGGATAAGGGGAACTACGAGCAGTACTTC
CATSRDKGNYEQYF
>TRBJ2-7|TRBD2|few|TRBV10-3
TGTGCCATCAGTGAGGCTAGCGGGGGGTACGAGCAGTACTTC
CAISEASGGYEQYF
>TRBJ1-4|NA|many|TRBV2
TGTGCCAGCGCCGTTTCAGGGAGTGAAAAACTGTTTTTT
CASAVSGSEKLFF
>TRBJ2-5|NA|few|TRBV9
TGTGCCAGCAGCGTTGGGGGACGCAAGCAAGAGACCCAGTACTTC
CASSVGGRKQETQYF
>TRBJ2-5|TRBD2|NA|TRBV28
TGTGCCAGCAGTTTCTCGGGACTAGCGGGAGTTACAGAGACCCAGTACTTC
CASSFSGLAGVTETQYF
>TRBJ2-7|TRBD1|NA|TRBV6-1
TGTGCCAGCAGTGAGCTGGCAGGGGGCGATTACGAGCAGTACTTC
CASSELAGGDYEQYF
>TRBJ2-7|NA|few|TRBV20-1
TGCAGTGCTAGGGCCGGGACTCGAGAGCAGTACTTC
CSARAGTREQYF
>TRBJ1-1|NA|many|TRBV6-5
TGTGCCAGCAGCTATGCCAGGAACACTGAAGCTTTCTTT
CASSYARNTEAFF
>TRBJ1-3|TRBD1|NA|TRBV6-2/TRBV6-3
TGTGCCAGCGGGGGGTTTTGGGACAGCCGGGACACCATATATTTT
CASGGFWDSRDTIYF
>TRBJ1-5|TRBD1|NA|TRBV10-2
TGCGCCAGCGGGGAGGGGGCTCAGCCCCAGCATTTT
CASGEGAQPQHF
>TRBJ2-2|NA|many|TRBV28
TGTGCCAGCAGTTCCGACAGGATCAGCACAGGGGAGCTGTTTTTT
CASSSDRISTGELFF
>TRBJ1-5|TRBD1|many|TRBV2
TGTGCCAGCAGCCTTTCCGGGACAGGGATTAATCAGCCCCAGCATTTT
CASSLSGTGINQPQHF
>TRBJ1-1|NA|many|TRBV12-3/TRBV12-4
TGTGCCAGCAGTATGACGCGGTCTGAAGCTTTCTTT
CASSMTRSEAFF
>TRBJ1-6|NA|NA|TRBV30
TGTGTTTGGTCGGGGCAGGGCCTCGGTTCACCCCTCCACTTT
CVWSGQGLGSPLHF